These 14 T cell receptor beta chains share one sample of origin, sequenced in a study of blood T cell repertoires in COVID-19 (dated by TCRdb to the early 2020s). Receptor libraries were prepared by the immunoSEQ multiplex PCR assay. TCRdb mirrors the immuneACCESS table, restricted to in-frame sequences. Some clones are absent from its copies; in checked studies, under half trace to an unresolved V gene, and the reason for the others is unknown. The sample yields approximately 310,000 clones; about nine tenths were counted once. The ten largest clones capture 1% of the sample. The sequenced material came from peripheral blood. These receptors were collected from a man aged 50-59 years with active or convalescent COVID-19.

The CDR3 region is CASSLGPQAGSYEQYF. For the CDR3, the DNA is TGTGCCAGCAGTTTAGGCCCCCAAGCAGGCTCCTACGAGCAGTACTTC. The chain employs TRBV28 and TRBJ2-7; D remains ambiguous. V was cut by 2 bases and J by 0 bases, with 14 bases left in between. The CDR3 covers 16 residues. Germline CDR1 is MDHEN and CDR2 is SYDVKM. The whole variable domain, filled in from reference TRBV28 and TRBJ2-7, reads DVKVTQSSRYLVKRTGEKVFLECVQDMDHENMFWYRQDPGLGLRLIYFSYDVKMKEKGDIPEGYSVSREKKERFSLILESASTNQTSMYLCASSLGPQAGSYEQYFGPGTRLTVT.

This chain connects TRBV28 to TRBJ2-3; 10 nucleotides align to TRBD2. This CDR3 is 17 amino acids long. Germline V gene sequence: CDR1 MDHEN, CDR2 SYDVKM. The junction had 13 bases not matched to a gene; V was cut back by 5 bases and J by 5 bases. CDR3 loop: CASSPAYLAGAQDTQYF. Written as DNA, the CDR3 is TGTGCCAGCAGTCCCGCTTACCTAGCGGGAGCTCAAGATACGCAGTATTTT. Combining the CDR3 with reference TRBV28 and TRBJ2-3 gives the whole variable domain DVKVTQSSRYLVKRTGEKVFLECVQDMDHENMFWYRQDPGLGLRLIYFSYDVKMKEKGDIPEGYSVSREKKERFSLILESASTNQTSMYLCASSPAYLAGAQDTQYFGPGTRLTVL.

This clone was detected a few times. The V and J genes are TRBV19 and TRBJ1-5; D not certain. Trimming left V 3 bases short and J 10 bases short, with 22 bases between. The CDR3 has 16 residues. Germline-derived CDR1 and CDR2 are LNHDA and SQIVND (reference sequence). The DNA of the CDR3 is TGTGCCAGTAGTATGGGCCACGACGGGGATTGGGGACCCCAGCATTTT. Its protein is CASSMGHDGDWGPQHF.

This clone was picked up a small number of times. V gene TRBV18 combines with J gene TRBJ1-2, with D perhaps TRBD1 (5 bases). V was clipped by 0 bases and J by 6 bases, with 17 bases between them. The CDR3 is 16 residues long. Germline V gene sequence: CDR1 KGHSH, CDR2 LQKENI. In DNA, the CDR3 is TGTGCCAGCTCACCACCGGGCGGGGGGGAAGGCGATGGCTACACCTTC. Amino acids: CASSPPGGGEGDGYTF.

This chain connects TRBV2 to TRBJ2-2; 9 bases fit TRBD1. The CDR3 totals 16 residues. Trimming cost V 5 bases and J 4 bases; bases outside gene matches: 8. Germline CDR1 reads SNHLY; CDR2 reads FYNNEI. The CDR3 loop reads CASSPDRGAGTGELFF. For the CDR3, the DNA is TGTGCCAGCAGTCCAGACAGGGGGGCGGGCACCGGGGAGCTGTTTTTT. Complete variable domain (other parts from reference TRBV2 and TRBJ2-2): EPEVTQTPSHQVTQMGQEVILRCVPISNHLYFYWYRQILGQKVEFLVSFYNNEISEKSEIFDDQFSVERPDGSNFTLKIRSTKLEDSAMYFCASSPDRGAGTGELFFGEGSRLTVL.

The chain couples TRBV6-5 to TRBJ1-1, with 7 bases that match TRBD1. CDR3 size: 15 residues. Germline lookup yields CDR1 MNHEY and CDR2 SVGAGI. With 6 bases clipped from V and 4 bases from J, the junction kept 11 bases outside the gene matches. Here the CDR3 reads CASRQGREFPTEAFF. For the CDR3, the DNA is TGTGCCAGCAGACAGGGGCGAGAGTTCCCCACTGAAGCTTTCTTT.

The rearrangement joins TRBV4-2 to TRBJ2-7; 10 nucleotides align to TRBD2. This CDR3 contains 16 residues. The germline gives CDR1 LGHNA, CDR2 YNFKEQ. With 4 bases clipped from V and 7 bases from J, the junction kept 13 bases outside the gene matches. The CDR3 DNA is TGTGCCAGCAGCCCGCTAGCGGGGGCCCTTTTAAGAGAGCAGTACTTC. Its translation: CASSPLAGALLREQYF.

This clone has just one count. This chain uses TRBV19 with TRBJ1-1, with D uncertain. CDR1 is LNHDA and CDR2 is SQIVND in the germline V gene (reference sequence). V was trimmed by 3 bases and J by 3 bases, leaving 14 bases between them. This CDR3 spans 15 amino acids. This CDR3 is CASSISVRRDTEAFF. Here the CDR3 DNA reads TGTGCCAGTAGTATCTCGGTTAGGAGGGACACTGAAGCTTTCTTT.

The J gene is TRBJ2-3, the V gene TRBV18, with D unclear. V lost 3 bases and J 1 base, leaving 11 bases between the germline ends. The CDR3 runs to 15 residues. Germline CDR1 and CDR2: KGHSH and LQKENI. The CDR3 DNA sequence: TGTGCCAGCTCACCGCGGAGCACCCGCACAGATACGCAGTATTTT. It specifies CASSPRSTRTDTQYF.

The V and J genes are TRBV7-9 and TRBJ1-4, with D possibly matching TRBD1 (6 bases). Looked up from germline, CDR1 is SEHNR and CDR2 is FQNEAQ (reference sequence). V lost 4 bases and J lost 8, with 14 bases in between. The CDR3 contains 14 residues. The CDR3 DNA is TGTGCCAGCAGCTCCTCACAGGGATCCGAAAAACTGTTTTTT. Translation: CASSSSQGSEKLFF.

The V call is TRBV5-6, the J call TRBJ2-3; no definite D call. Germline CDR1 reads SGHDT; CDR2 reads YYEEEE. The V gene lost 3 bases and the J gene lost 0 bases, with 5 bases spanning the gap. CDR3 length: 13 residues. The CDR3 protein is CASSSISTDTQYF. For the CDR3, the DNA is TGTGCCAGCAGCTCCATCAGCACAGATACGCAGTATTTT.

V gene TRBV18 combines with J gene TRBJ2-7; possibly TRBD2 for D (5 bases). CDR3 length: 14 residues. Per germline, CDR1 KGHSH and CDR2 LQKENI. Trimming took 6 bases from V and 2 from J, leaving 14 bases between them. CDR3 nucleotide sequence: TGTGCCAGCTCTGATTCAAGCGGAGCCTACGAGCAGTACTTC. Encoded protein: CASSDSSGAYEQYF.

This chain joins TRBV12-3 or TRBV12-4 and TRBJ2-7; D is undetermined. V lost 5 bases and J 4 bases, leaving 6 bases between the germline ends. The CDR3 contains 11 residues. CDR3 DNA: TGTGCCAGCAGTAATATGTACGAGCAGTACTTC. This encodes CASSNMYEQYF.

V and J are TRBV19 and TRBJ1-4; the D is unclear. This CDR3 region has 15 residues. The V end lost 7 bases, the J end lost 3 bases, and 15 bases lay between the germline ends. CDR1 is LNHDA and CDR2 is SQIVND in the germline V gene (reference sequence). The CDR3 region has the DNA TGTGCCAGTACCGCATCTCCGGCGGCTAATGAAAAACTGTTTTTT. This sequence encodes CASTASPAANEKLFF.